The following is a T cell receptor (beta chain) sequence with its context. What it recognizes is unknown. This record belongs to a study of vaccination effects on CD4 cells after COVID-19. Sequencing used immunoSEQ multiplex PCR; TCRdb keeps in-frame clones, though not all of them. This table has about 69,000 clones, around 69% appearing once. Before any sequencing was done, the ViraFEST assay used viral peptide pools to expand antigen-specific CD4+ T cells. Cells that had been cultured for ten to eleven days were the source of isolated CD4+ T cells. Each participant received a vaccine that was either BNT162b2 or mRNA-1273, given as two doses. Vaccine recipients lacked prior SARS-CoV-2 infection and had negative nucleocapsid antibodies. Days 3 and 7 saw half the medium replaced with IL-2 medium. Sequences were derived from CD4+ T cells from PBMCs cultured with HCoV-229E spike peptides, sampled after COVID-19 vaccination. The origin of this receptor is a human donor who received a COVID-19 vaccine.

CDR3: CASSPLRDGGPQHF. DNA of the CDR3: TGTGCCAGCTCACCCCTCAGGGACGGTGGGCCCCAGCATTTT. This rearrangement joins TRBV18 to TRBJ1-5; a weak D match, TRBD1 (5 bases). The ends were cut back, 3 bases at V and 9 bases at J, with 15 bases in the middle. CDR3 length equals 14 residues. Germline V lookup: CDR1 KGHSH, CDR2 LQKENI.